Detailed here is one TCR beta chain. An end of the junction differs from the germline gene, which may be a read error. Original analysis: Nucleated cell number was recorded as an estimate derived from reference gene primer amplification. Only in-frame clones appear in the TCRdb table, and some are missing; sequencing was by immunoSEQ multiplex PCR. V, J and clone size derive from that table, while D and trimming were established from the DNA sequence. The sample has approximately 86,000 clones; 89% are singletons. These data are taken from a study of blood T cell repertoires in COVID-19. As for the study in general: COVID-19 samples, acute and convalescent, were from the United States, Italy and Spain. The cDNA or gDNA used as material had been derived from T cells, B-cell-depleted T cells, or PBMCs.

CDR3 length: 16 residues. Germline values: CDR1 SGHVS, CDR2 FNYEAQ. The sequence came from a man aged 50-59 years with acute or convalescent COVID-19. The sequencing input was peripheral blood. The V and J genes are TRBV7-6 and TRBJ1-3; unclear D gene. The CDR3 DNA follows: TGTGCCACCTCAACCCTTCCGCGTCTATCTGCAAACACCATATATTTT. Residues: CATSTLPRLSANTIYF.